This T cell receptor beta chain is drawn from a study of cytomegalovirus exposure and HLA in healthy donors. Whole-study results and caveats: An observed cluster of highly shared sequence variants was recorded as a likely sequencing artifact.

A remark on this clone: The antigen is undetermined.

Primers included in the PCR were 60 Vbeta and 13 Jbeta primers. Measured with immunoSEQ multiplex PCR; TCRdb has only the in-frame clones, and not every one. Its table lists about 82,000 clones. CDR3 length equals 16 residues. V lost 3 bases and J lost 6, with 21 bases in between. CDR1 SGHDT and CDR2 YYEEEE come from the germline V gene. The sequencing input was PBMCs. The V call is TRBV5-6, the J call TRBJ1-1; tentatively, D is TRBD1 (6 bases). The sequence came from a woman younger than 45 in good health and CMV-seronegative. The CDR3 loop is CASSYRTEINWAEAFF. Written as DNA, the CDR3 is TGTGCCAGCAGCTATCGGACAGAAATAAATTGGGCTGAAGCTTTCTTT. The full variable domain, completed using reference TRBV5-6 and TRBJ1-1, is DAGVTQSPTHLIKTRGQQVTLRCSPKSGHDTVSWYQQALGQGPQFIFQYYEEEERQRGNFPDRFSGHQFPNYSSELNVNALLLGDSALYLCASSYRTEINWAEAFFGQGTRLTVV.